This T cell receptor (beta chain) originates from a study of blood T cell repertoires in COVID-19. Overall study context: Material from acute and convalescent COVID-19 was sourced from the United States, Italy and Spain. In each case, the material was cDNA or gDNA derived from T cells, B-cell-depleted T cells, or PBMCs.

Original processing notes: Using reference gene primer amplification, nucleated cell counts were estimated. Profiled with immunoSEQ multiplex PCR; TCRdb holds only in-frame clones, not every one. V, J and clone size are those of that table, while D and trimming were read from the DNA. In the table there are some 200,000 clones, about nine tenths of which are singletons. Germline CDR1 and CDR2: SNHLY and FYNNEI. Trimming pared 5 bases from V and 8 bases from J, leaving 11 bases between. This CDR3 has 12 amino acids. Sequenced: peripheral blood. The rearrangement links TRBV2 to TRBJ2-3; D may be TRBD1 (5 bases). The receptor's source is a man older than 75 with acute or convalescent COVID-19. The CDR3 reads CASSRPQGTQYF. The CDR3 region has the DNA TGTGCCAGCAGTCGACCCCAGGGTACGCAGTATTTT. Complete variable domain (other parts from reference TRBV2 and TRBJ2-3): EPEVTQTPSHQVTQMGQEVILRCVPISNHLYFYWYRQILGQKVEFLVSFYNNEISEKSEIFDDQFSVERPDGSNFTLKIRSTKLEDSAMYFCASSRPQGTQYFGPGTRLTVL.